Listed here are 24 T cell receptor beta chains from one sample, sequenced in a study of regulatory T cells in long-lasting Graves disease. As for time point: newly diagnosed GD, antithyroid drugs for less than 3 months. PBMC RNA was the source of the TCR library. Arm-PCR of CDR3 regions and iRepertoire HTBI primers were the basis on which TCR beta libraries were built. One entry per CDR3 protein, called by TCRdb with MiXCR from the multiplex PCR reads. Among around 450,000 distinct CDR3 sequences listed, 15% were seen once. These records were also assigned to another study, of T cells in Graves' hyperthyroidism and ophthalmopathy.

The sequenced sample was peripheral blood mononuclear cells (PBMCs), obtained at new diagnosis, from a patient treated with antithyroid drugs. The receptor set was obtained from a woman in her 40s with Graves disease.

As DNA, the CDR3 is TGCGCCAGCAGCCTCTCAACCGATTCACCCCTCCACTTT. Its translation: CASSLSTDSPLHF. The gene calls are TRBV4-1 and TRBJ1-6; D is uncertain. CDR3 size: 13 residues. The V end lost 4 bases, the J end lost 8 bases, and 9 bases lay between the germline ends. CDR1 and CDR2 from the germline V gene are MGHRA and YSYEKL.

This clonotype was recorded only once. This sequence joins TRBV11-2 and TRBJ2-1; perhaps TRBD1 as D (5 bases). Germline CDR1 is SGHAT and CDR2 is FQNNGV. The CDR3 has 15 residues. The V gene lost 5 bases and the J gene lost 6 bases, with 17 bases spanning the gap. The CDR3 here is CASSPLTGSGNEQFF. The CDR3 bases are TGTGCCAGCAGCCCCCTAACAGGCTCCGGCAATGAGCAGTTCTTC.

This clonotype was detected a few times. The chain carries TRBV5-1 and TRBJ2-2; TRBD2 agrees at 7 bases. CDR3 length: 17 residues. The germline V gene encodes CDR1 SGHRS and CDR2 YFSETQ. Unmatched junction bases numbered 8, after V lost 1 base and J lost 2 bases. In DNA, the CDR3 is TGCGCCAGCAGCTTGCAGGGCGGGAGCGCCAACACCGGGGAGCTGTTTTTT. Protein product: CASSLQGGSANTGELFF.

The rearrangement uses TRBV25-1 and TRBJ1-1; the D gene is possibly TRBD1 (5 bases). Germline V gene lookup returns CDR1 MGHDK and CDR2 SYGVNS. CDR3 length: 13 residues. The V and J ends lost 5 bases and 7 bases respectively, with 14 bases between them. DNA of the CDR3: TGTGCCAGCAGTAGAAGGGGCGGGGATGAAGCTTTCTTT. Translated, it gives CASSRRGGDEAFF.

The chain carries TRBV5-4 and TRBJ2-2, with D maybe TRBD1 (6 bases). The CDR3 is 13 residues long. Germline CDR1 is SGHNT and CDR2 is YYREEE (reference sequence). V was cut by 3 bases and J by 6 bases, with 9 bases left in between. CDR3: CASSSQGSGELFF. The CDR3 nucleotides read TGTGCCAGCAGCTCACAGGGCTCCGGGGAGCTGTTTTTT. Full variable domain (missing parts from reference TRBV5-4 and TRBJ2-2): ETGVTQSPTHLIKTRGQQVTLRCSSQSGHNTVSWYQQALGQGPQFIFQYYREEENGRGNFPPRFSGLQFPNYSSELNVNALELDDSALYLCASSSQGSGELFFGEGSRLTVL.

Details on this clonotype: One base away lies a much larger clone, so this may be a sequencing read error. The genes are TRBV30 and TRBJ2-1, with D unclear. Germline values: CDR1 GTSNPN, CDR2 SVGIG (reference sequence). The germline V and J ends were trimmed by 3 bases and 8 bases, with 14 bases remaining between them. CDR3 length: 13 residues. CDR3 region: CAWSYPTGDEQFF. CDR3 sequence (DNA): TGTGCCTGGAGCTATCCTACTGGTGATGAGCAGTTCTTC.

This clonotype has a count of ten or more. The chain joins TRBV2 to TRBJ2-5; no clear D gene. Trimming left V 2 bases short and J 4 bases short, with 8 bases between. This CDR3 has 13 amino acids. Germline loops: CDR1 SNHLY, CDR2 FYNNEI. The CDR3 protein is CASSERIRETQYF. In DNA, the CDR3 is TGTGCCAGCAGTGAAAGGATCAGAGAGACCCAGTACTTC.

This clonotype has more than one count but fewer than ten. V and J are TRBV27 and TRBJ2-7; D is uncertain. The CDR3 loop spans 13 amino acids. V shed 3 bases and J shed 0 bases, with 6 bases lying between them. CDR1 and CDR2 (germline): MNHEY, SMNVEV (reference sequence). This chain's CDR3 is CASSFQTSYEQYF. The CDR3 region has the DNA TGTGCCAGCAGTTTTCAGACCTCCTACGAGCAGTACTTC.

This clonotype came up a few times. The genes are TRBV5-4 and TRBJ2-5, with a tentative D call TRBD2 (5 bases). The germline V gene has CDR1 SGHNT and CDR2 YYREEE (reference sequence). Trimming cost V 0 bases and J 5 bases, with 14 bases left between them. CDR3 length: 15 residues. This chain's CDR3 is CASSLVGDRRETQYF. In DNA, the CDR3 is TGTGCCAGCAGCTTGGTCGGGGATAGACGGGAGACCCAGTACTTC.

The chain combines TRBV6-5 with TRBJ1-4, with 7 bases identical to TRBD1. This CDR3 has 15 amino acids. The ends lost 0 bases at V and 7 bases at J; junction bases unmatched: 5. Germline loops: CDR1 MNHEY, CDR2 SVGAGI. The CDR3 DNA reads TGTGCCAGCAGTTACTCCTCGACAGGGCCTGAAAAACTGTTTTTT. Encoded protein: CASSYSSTGPEKLFF.

This clonotype has more than one count but fewer than ten. CDR3 region: CASSMGQDGYTF. The DNA for the CDR3 is TGTGCCAGCAGCATGGGACAGGATGGCTACACCTTC. The gene calls are TRBV7-9 and TRBJ1-2; TRBD1 agrees at 8 bases. The V gene end was trimmed by 5 bases and the J gene end by 6 bases; junction bases not matched to a gene: 2. The CDR3 is 12 amino acids. Per germline, CDR1 SEHNR and CDR2 FQNEAQ (reference sequence).

This chain links TRBV6-1 with TRBJ2-1; 10 bases agree with TRBD2. CDR3 length: 16 amino acids. The V gene's germline CDR1 is MNHNS and CDR2 SASEGT. V was clipped by 6 bases and J by 9 bases; unmatched bases: 14. CDR3 sequence: CASRGPGLASPFEQFF. DNA for the CDR3: TGTGCCAGCAGGGGACCGGGACTAGCGAGCCCCTTTGAGCAGTTCTTC.

This clonotype was seen ten or more times. V and J are TRBV19 and TRBJ1-6; 8 bases agree with TRBD1. Germline CDR1 is LNHDA and CDR2 is SQIVND (reference sequence). This CDR3 spans 16 amino acids. The V gene end was trimmed by 4 bases and the J gene end by 10 bases; junction bases not matched to a gene: 12. Here the CDR3 reads CASSNGDRLLRSPLHF. As DNA, the CDR3 is TGTGCCAGTAGTAACGGGGACAGGCTCTTGAGGTCACCCCTCCACTTT.

This clonotype was counted at least ten times. V gene TRBV12-3 or TRBV12-4 combines with J gene TRBJ1-1; TRBD1 aligns across 8 bases. The CDR3 is 13 amino acids. J lost 6 bases, V lost 7 bases, and 7 bases had no gene match. The CDR3 DNA follows: TGTGCCAGCAACGGACAGGGCCTTTCTGAAGCTTTCTTT. Residues: CASNGQGLSEAFF.

At least ten counts were recorded for this clonotype. For the CDR3, the DNA is TGTGCCAGCTCTCTCCTCGAGGAGCAGTTCTTC. Amino acid sequence: CASSLLEEQFF. The chain combines TRBV12-3 or TRBV12-4 with TRBJ2-1; D gene ambiguous. V dropped 8 bases and J dropped 10 bases, with 12 bases sitting between them. The length of the CDR3 is 11 residues.

The sample holds many counts of this clonotype. This rearrangement joins TRBV5-5 to TRBJ2-7; unclear D gene. The CDR3 has 12 amino acids. Germline CDR1 SGHKS, CDR2 YYEKEE (reference sequence). The V gene lost 2 bases and the J gene lost 6 bases, with 9 bases spanning the gap. CDR3 sequence: CASSFGLPEQYF. In DNA, the CDR3 is TGTGCCAGCAGCTTTGGTCTCCCCGAGCAGTACTTC.

Concerning this clonotype itself: A much larger clone lies a single base off, so this may be a read error. The chain joins TRBV18 to TRBJ2-1; 7 positions agree with TRBD1. V was clipped by 5 bases and J by 2 bases; unmatched bases: 9. Germline CDR1 reads KGHSH; CDR2 reads LQKENI. CDR3 length equals 16 residues. The CDR3 DNA reads as TGTGCCAGCTCATTCTATGCCGGGACAGCCTACAATGAGCAGTTCTTC. Its protein product is CASSFYAGTAYNEQFF.

This clonotype was counted at least ten times. This chain joins TRBV11-3 and TRBJ2-2; TRBD2 aligns across 11 bases. Germline V gene lookup returns CDR1 SGHNT and CDR2 YENEEA. The V gene end was trimmed by 1 base and the J gene end by 3 bases; junction bases not matched to a gene: 7. The CDR3 length is 18 residues. The CDR3 reads CASSLVPPGLADTGELFF. The CDR3 nucleotides read TGTGCCAGCAGCTTAGTACCACCGGGACTAGCGGACACCGGGGAGCTGTTTTTT.

This clonotype was found many times. The gene calls are TRBV11-2 and TRBJ1-1; D not certain. The V end lost 5 bases, the J end lost 0 bases, and 13 bases lay between the germline ends. Looked up from germline, CDR1 is SGHAT and CDR2 is FQNNGV. The CDR3 contains 15 residues. CDR3 in amino acids: CASSPLSGVNTEAFF. CDR3 in DNA: TGTGCCAGCAGCCCCCTGAGTGGGGTGAACACTGAAGCTTTCTTT.

This clonotype turned up a few times. The chain is built from TRBV11-3 and TRBJ1-4, with 7 positions matching TRBD1. The germline CDR1 and CDR2 sequences are SGHNT and YENEEA. This CDR3 contains 14 residues. The J segment lost 4 bases and the V segment lost 7 bases, leaving 6 bases of the junction unmatched. The CDR3 DNA reads as TGTGCCAGCAAGAGGGACAGCAATAATGAAAAACTGTTTTTT. This translates into CASKRDSNNEKLFF. The variable domain in full, with the rest retrieved from reference TRBV11-3 and TRBJ1-4, is EAGVVQSPRYKIIEKKQPVAFWCNPISGHNTLYWYLQNLGQGPELLIRYENEEAVDDSQLPKDRFSAERLKGVDSTLKIQPAELGDSAVYLCASKRDSNNEKLFFGSGTQLSVL.

This clonotype came up many times. This chain connects TRBV19 to TRBJ1-5, with 8 bases matching TRBD1. The CDR3 is 14 residues long. Trimming at V came to 7 bases and at J to 6 bases, leaving 8 bases not matched to a gene. Germline CDR1 LNHDA, CDR2 SQIVND (reference sequence). Here the CDR3 reads CASTGQGGGQPQHF. DNA for the CDR3: TGTGCCAGTACCGGACAGGGAGGAGGTCAGCCCCAGCATTTT.

This chain connects TRBV20-1 to TRBJ2-1; 8 bases map to TRBD2. V lost 3 bases to trimming and J lost 10 bases; unmatched junction nucleotides: 11. CDR3 size: 14 residues. Germline V lookup: CDR1 DFQATT, CDR2 SNEGSKA (reference sequence). For the CDR3, the DNA is TGCAGTGCTAGTCCCGCTAGCGGGTTTTGGGAGCAGTTCTTC. Translated, it gives CSASPASGFWEQFF.

This clonotype was counted many times. CDR3 DNA: TGTGCCAGCAGCCGTTTAGCGGGAGAACACAATGAGCAGTTCTTC. Translated: CASSRLAGEHNEQFF. The chain couples TRBV6-2 or TRBV6-3 to TRBJ2-1, with TRBD2 matching over 9 bases. V shed 6 bases and J 5 bases; nucleotides not matched to a gene: 8. Per the germline V gene, CDR1 is MNHEY and CDR2 is SVGEGT. The CDR3 has 15 amino acids.

In this sample, this clonotype turned up many times. The chain recombines TRBV9 with TRBJ2-1; TRBD1 aligns across 7 bases. This CDR3 contains 15 residues. CDR1 and CDR2 (germline): SGDLS, YYNGEE. V gave up 3 bases and J gave up 1 base; unmatched junction bases: 4. The CDR3 sequence is CASSGHRGSYNEQFF. CDR3 bases: TGTGCCAGCAGCGGTCACAGGGGTTCCTACAATGAGCAGTTCTTC.